The clone carrying this TCR beta chain has a count of ten or more. Antigen unknown. Using a J-beta primer mix together with a sample-barcoded 5' primer, a second PCR was run for roughly 6 to 12 cycles. Using its own MiXCR run on the 5' RACE reads, TCRdb lists one record per CDR3 protein. Here the sample spans roughly 680,000 distinct CDR3 sequences, around 52% being singletons. CDR3 length: 16 amino acids. V shed 5 bases and J 2 bases; nucleotides not matched to a gene: 8. The sample belongs to a study of blood T cells in healthy people across ages. Study-level information: Template switching retrieved approximately one barcoded beta molecule for each two T cells.

Study-wide results and caveats: Diversity of TCR beta per million T cells declined in a roughly linear way with age. Reliance upon unsorted PBMCs precluded definitive naive versus antigen-experienced comparison. In long-lived donors, naive CD4+ cell counts and diversity exceeded those of aged donors.

The receptor comes from an elderly woman in good health. The chain couples TRBV12-3 or TRBV12-4 to TRBJ2-5, with 10 nucleotides matching TRBD2. Input material: blood. The CDR3 DNA reads as TGTGCCAGCAGTAGAAGCGGGGGGGTAGCACAAGAGACCCAGTACTTC. This translates into CASSRSGGVAQETQYF.